This T cell receptor (beta chain) is from a study of CD8+ T cells in alopecia areata. Germline loops: CDR1 GTSNPN, CDR2 SVGIG (reference sequence). V lost 5 bases and J lost 2, with 10 bases in between. This CDR3 has 12 amino acids. RNA was isolated and reverse transcribed to cDNA, the sequencing template. This table comes from immunoSEQ multiplex PCR, and its TCRdb copy is limited to in-frame clones, with some not included. The top ten hold approximately 1.7% of the sample, which has approximately 280,000 clones, roughly 50% seen once. Treatment here: oral pan-JAK inhibitor, 5-10 mg twice daily. This specimen was CD4+ T cells sorted from blood, taken at week 24, from a patient treated with tofacitinib. The sequence was obtained from a human donor with alopecia areata. The chain uses TRBV30 and TRBJ2-7; possible D gene TRBD1, 6 bases. The CDR3 region has the DNA TGTGCCTGGGCGACAGGCCCCTACGAGCAGTACTTC. Translation gives CAWATGPYEQYF.